This T cell receptor (beta chain) was recovered during a study of T cell responses to AZD1222 COVID-19 vaccine. The table came from immunoSEQ multiplex PCR; TCRdb's copy has only in-frame clones and leaves some out. The sample contains 90,000 to 150,000 clones, roughly nine tenths of which appear only once. Points from the study as a whole: Only five to seven individuals given AZD1222 were seropositive at baseline.

Regarding this clone: Its antigen is not identified.

This CDR3 spans 14 amino acids. V lost 5 bases and J 0 bases, leaving 10 bases between the germline ends. Germline values: CDR1 MDHEN, CDR2 SYDVKM. The sample was peripheral blood, taken on day 0 of AZD1222 vaccination. The chain employs TRBV28 and TRBJ2-5; perhaps D is TRBD1 or TRBD2 (5 bases each). This receptor was taken from an adult in good health. The CDR3 loop reads CASSTPGHQETQYF. The CDR3 DNA sequence: TGTGCCAGCAGTACACCGGGACACCAAGAGACCCAGTACTTC.